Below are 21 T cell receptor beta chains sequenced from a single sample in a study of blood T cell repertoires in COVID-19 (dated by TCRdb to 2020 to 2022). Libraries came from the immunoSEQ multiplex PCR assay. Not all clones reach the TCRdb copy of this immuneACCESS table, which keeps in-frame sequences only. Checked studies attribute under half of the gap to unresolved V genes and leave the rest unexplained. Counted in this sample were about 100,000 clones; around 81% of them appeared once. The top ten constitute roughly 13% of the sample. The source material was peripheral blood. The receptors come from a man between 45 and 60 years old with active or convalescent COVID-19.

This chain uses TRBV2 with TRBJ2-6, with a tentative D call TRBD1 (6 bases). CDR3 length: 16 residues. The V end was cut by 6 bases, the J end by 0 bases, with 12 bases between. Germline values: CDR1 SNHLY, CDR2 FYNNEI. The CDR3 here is CASRSGTTSGANVLTF. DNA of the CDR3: TGTGCCAGCAGGAGTGGGACAACCTCTGGGGCCAACGTCCTGACTTTC.

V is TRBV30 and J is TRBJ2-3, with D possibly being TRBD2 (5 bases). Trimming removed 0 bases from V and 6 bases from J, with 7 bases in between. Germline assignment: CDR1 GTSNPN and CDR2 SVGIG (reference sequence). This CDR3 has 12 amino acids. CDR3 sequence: CAWSVRGDTQYF. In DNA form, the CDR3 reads TGTGCCTGGAGTGTACGCGGGGATACGCAGTATTTT. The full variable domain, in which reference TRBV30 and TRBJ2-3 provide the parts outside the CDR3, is SQTIHQWPATLVQPVGSPLSLECTVEGTSNPNLYWYRQAAGRGLQLLFYSVGIGQISSEVPQNLSASRPQDRQFILSSKKLLLSDSGFYLCAWSVRGDTQYFGPGTRLTVL.

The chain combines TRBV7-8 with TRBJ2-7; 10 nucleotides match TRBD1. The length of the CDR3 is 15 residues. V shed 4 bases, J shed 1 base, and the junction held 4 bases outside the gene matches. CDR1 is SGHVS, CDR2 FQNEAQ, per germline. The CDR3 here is CASSSPGQGSYEQYF. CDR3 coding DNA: TGTGCCAGCAGCTCTCCGGGACAGGGGTCCTACGAGCAGTACTTC.

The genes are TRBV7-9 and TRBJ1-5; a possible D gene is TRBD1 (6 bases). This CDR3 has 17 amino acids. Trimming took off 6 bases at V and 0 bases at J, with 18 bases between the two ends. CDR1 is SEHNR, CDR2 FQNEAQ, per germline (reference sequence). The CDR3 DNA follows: TGTGCCAGCAGTCTCGCAGGGGACCATTATAGCAATCAGCCCCAGCATTTT. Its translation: CASSLAGDHYSNQPQHF.

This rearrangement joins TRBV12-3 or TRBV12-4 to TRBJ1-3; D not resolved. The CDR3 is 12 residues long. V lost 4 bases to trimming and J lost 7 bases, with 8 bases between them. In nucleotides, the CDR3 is TGTGCCAGCAGTTCCGCAGGTAACACCATATATTTT. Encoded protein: CASSSAGNTIYF.

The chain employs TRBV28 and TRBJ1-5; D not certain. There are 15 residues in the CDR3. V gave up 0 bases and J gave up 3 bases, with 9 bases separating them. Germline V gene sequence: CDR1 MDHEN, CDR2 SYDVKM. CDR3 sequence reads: CASSLWTTLNQPQHF. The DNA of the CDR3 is TGTGCCAGCAGTTTATGGACTACCCTCAATCAGCCCCAGCATTTT.

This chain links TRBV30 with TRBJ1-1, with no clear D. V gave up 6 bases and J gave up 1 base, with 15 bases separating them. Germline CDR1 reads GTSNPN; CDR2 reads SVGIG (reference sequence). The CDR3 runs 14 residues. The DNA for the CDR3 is TGTGCCTGTTCCCGGGGAGGGCCGAACACTGAAGCTTTCTTT. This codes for CACSRGGPNTEAFF.

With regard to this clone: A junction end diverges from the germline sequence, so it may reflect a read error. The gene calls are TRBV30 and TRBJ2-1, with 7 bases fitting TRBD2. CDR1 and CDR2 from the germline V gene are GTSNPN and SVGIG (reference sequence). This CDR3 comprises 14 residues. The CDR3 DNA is TGTGCCGGGAGGGAGAAAAGCTCCTACAATGAGCAGTTCTTC. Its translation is CAGREKSSYNEQFF.

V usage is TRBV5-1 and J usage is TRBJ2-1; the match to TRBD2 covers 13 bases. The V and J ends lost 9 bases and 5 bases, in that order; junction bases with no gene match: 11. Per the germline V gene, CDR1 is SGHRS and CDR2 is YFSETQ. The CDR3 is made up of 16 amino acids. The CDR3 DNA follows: TGCGCCACCTCTTTAGACGGACTAGCGGGAGACAATGAGCAGTTCTTC. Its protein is CATSLDGLAGDNEQFF.

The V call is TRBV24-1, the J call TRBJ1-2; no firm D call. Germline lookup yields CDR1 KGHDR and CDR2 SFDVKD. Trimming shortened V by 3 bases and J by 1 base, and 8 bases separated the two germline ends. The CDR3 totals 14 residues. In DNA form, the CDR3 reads TGTGCCACCAGTGATCCTACAGTTAACTATGGCTACACCTTC. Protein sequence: CATSDPTVNYGYTF.

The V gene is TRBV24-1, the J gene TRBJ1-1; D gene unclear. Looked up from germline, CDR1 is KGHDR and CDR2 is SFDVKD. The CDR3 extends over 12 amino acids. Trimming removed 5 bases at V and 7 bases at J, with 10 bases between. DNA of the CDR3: TGTGCCACCAGTGCGCGGGGATATGAAGCTTTCTTT. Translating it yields CATSARGYEAFF.

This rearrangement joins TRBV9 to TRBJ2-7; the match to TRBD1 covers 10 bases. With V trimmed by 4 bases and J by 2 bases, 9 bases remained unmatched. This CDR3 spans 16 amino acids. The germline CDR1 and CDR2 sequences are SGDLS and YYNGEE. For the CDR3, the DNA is TGTGCCAGCAGCCCGCGAGAGGGGACAGGGGCCTACGAGCAGTACTTC. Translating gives CASSPREGTGAYEQYF.

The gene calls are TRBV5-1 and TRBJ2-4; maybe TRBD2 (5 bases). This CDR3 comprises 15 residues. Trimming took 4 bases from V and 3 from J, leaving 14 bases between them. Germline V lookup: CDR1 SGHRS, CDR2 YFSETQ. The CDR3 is CASSKDHRDKNIQYF. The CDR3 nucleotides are TGCGCCAGCAGCAAGGACCACCGGGACAAAAACATTCAGTACTTC. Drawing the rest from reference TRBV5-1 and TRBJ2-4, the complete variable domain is KAGVTQTPRYLIKTRGQQVTLSCSPISGHRSVSWYQQTPGQGLQFLFEYFSETQRNKGNFPGRFSGRQFSNSRSEMNVSTLELGDSALYLCASSKDHRDKNIQYFGAGTRLSVL.

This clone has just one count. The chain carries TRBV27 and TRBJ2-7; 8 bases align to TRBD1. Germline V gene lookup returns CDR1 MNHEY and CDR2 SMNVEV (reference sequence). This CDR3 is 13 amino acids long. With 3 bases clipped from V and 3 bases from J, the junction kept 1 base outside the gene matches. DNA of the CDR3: TGTGCCAGCAGTTTTGGGACAGGCTACGAGCAGTACTTC. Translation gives CASSFGTGYEQYF.

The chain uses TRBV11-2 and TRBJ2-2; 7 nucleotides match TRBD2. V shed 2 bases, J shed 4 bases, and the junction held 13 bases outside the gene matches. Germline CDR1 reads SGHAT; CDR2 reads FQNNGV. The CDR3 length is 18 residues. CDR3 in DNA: TGTGCCAGCAGCTTAATGGCGCTAGCGGAGAGTCCCACCGGGGAGCTGTTTTTT. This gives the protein CASSLMALAESPTGELFF.

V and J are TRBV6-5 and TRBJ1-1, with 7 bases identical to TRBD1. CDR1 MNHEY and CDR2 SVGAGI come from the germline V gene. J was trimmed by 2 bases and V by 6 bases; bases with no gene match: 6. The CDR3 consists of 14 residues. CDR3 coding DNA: TGTGCCAGCAGGCCTACAGGGGTAAACACTGAAGCTTTCTTT. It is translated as CASRPTGVNTEAFF.

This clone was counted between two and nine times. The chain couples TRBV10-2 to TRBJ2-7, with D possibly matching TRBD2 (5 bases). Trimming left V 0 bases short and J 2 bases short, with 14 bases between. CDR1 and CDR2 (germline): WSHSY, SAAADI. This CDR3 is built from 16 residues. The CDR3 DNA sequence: TGCGCCAGCAGTGAGTCGACGGCGGGCCCGGCCTACGAGCAGTACTTC. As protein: CASSESTAGPAYEQYF.

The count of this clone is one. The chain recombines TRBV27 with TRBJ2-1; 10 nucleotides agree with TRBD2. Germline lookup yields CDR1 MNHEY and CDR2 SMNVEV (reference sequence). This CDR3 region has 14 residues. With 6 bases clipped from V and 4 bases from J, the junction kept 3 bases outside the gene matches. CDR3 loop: CASRTSGYYNEQFF. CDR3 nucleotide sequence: TGTGCCAGCAGGACTAGCGGGTATTACAATGAGCAGTTCTTC.

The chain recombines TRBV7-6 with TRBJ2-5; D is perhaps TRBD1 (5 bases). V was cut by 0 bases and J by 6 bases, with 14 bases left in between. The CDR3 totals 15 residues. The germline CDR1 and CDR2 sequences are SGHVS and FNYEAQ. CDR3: CASSLAMPGKQTQYF. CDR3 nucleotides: TGTGCCAGCAGCTTAGCGATGCCAGGGAAACAGACCCAGTACTTC.

The DNA for the CDR3 is TGTGCCAGCAGCCAAGATACAGGGGGAACTGAAGCTTTCTTT. As protein: CASSQDTGGTEAFF. This chain uses TRBV3-1 (or the pseudogene TRBV3-2) with TRBJ1-1, with 8 positions matching TRBD1. This CDR3 is 14 amino acids long. Unmatched junction bases numbered 2, after V lost 0 bases and J lost 5 bases. The germline gives CDR1 LGHDT, CDR2 YNNKEL (reference sequence).

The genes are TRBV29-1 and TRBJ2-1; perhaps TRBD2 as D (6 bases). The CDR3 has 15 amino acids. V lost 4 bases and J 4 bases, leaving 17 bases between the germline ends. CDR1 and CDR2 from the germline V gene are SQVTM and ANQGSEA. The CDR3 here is CSVAAGPSTYNEQFF. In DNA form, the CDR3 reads TGCAGCGTTGCAGCGGGCCCCTCCACATACAATGAGCAGTTCTTC.